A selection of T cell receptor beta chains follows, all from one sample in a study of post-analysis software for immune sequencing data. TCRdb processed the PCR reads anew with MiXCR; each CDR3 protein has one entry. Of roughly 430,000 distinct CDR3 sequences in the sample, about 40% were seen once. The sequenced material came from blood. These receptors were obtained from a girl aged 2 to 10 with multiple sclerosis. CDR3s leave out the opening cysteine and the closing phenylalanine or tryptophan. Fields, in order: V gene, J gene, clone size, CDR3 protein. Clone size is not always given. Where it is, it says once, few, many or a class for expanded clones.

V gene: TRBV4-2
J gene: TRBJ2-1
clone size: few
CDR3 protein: ASNLNGGAEQF

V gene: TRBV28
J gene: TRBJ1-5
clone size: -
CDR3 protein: ASRAPVPQPQH

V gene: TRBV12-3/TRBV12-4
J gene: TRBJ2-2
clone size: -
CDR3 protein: ASRPTGGDTGELF

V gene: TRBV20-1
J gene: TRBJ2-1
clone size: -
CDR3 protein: SASSRYEQF

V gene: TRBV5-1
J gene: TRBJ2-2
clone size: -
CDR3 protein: ASSLDRGTGELF

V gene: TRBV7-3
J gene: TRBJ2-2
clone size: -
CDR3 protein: ASSRPRDHQDTGELF

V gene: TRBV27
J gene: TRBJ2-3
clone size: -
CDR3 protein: ASSLASWTTDTQY

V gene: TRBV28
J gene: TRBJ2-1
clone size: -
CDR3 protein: ASSSTGPRDNEQF

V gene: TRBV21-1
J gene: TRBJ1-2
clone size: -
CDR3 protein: ASSEAGGRSGYT

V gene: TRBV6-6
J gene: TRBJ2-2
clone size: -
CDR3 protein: ASSYARRLNTGELF

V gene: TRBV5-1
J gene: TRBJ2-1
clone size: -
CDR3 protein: ASSLSHFDDEQF

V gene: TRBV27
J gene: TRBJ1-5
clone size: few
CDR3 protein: ASRPATYPNQPQH

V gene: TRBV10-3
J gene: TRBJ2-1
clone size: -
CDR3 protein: AISAASGGPYDEQF

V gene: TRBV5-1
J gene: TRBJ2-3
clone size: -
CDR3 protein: ASSLLQGGTTDTQY

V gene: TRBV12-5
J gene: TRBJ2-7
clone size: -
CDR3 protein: ASGLVLDRVIHEQY

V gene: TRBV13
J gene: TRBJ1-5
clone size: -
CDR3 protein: ASSLGGQGPHQPQH

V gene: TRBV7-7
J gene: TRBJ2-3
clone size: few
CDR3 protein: ASSRGQGVTDTQY

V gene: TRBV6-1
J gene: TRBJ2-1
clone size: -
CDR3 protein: ATAGQGGDEQF

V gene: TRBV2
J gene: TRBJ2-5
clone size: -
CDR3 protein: ASSPGEQETQY

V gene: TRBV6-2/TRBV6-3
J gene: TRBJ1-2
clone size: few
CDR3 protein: ASSYSSLGLGYT

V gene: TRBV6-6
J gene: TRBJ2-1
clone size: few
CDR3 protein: ASSYWGQGAGNEQF

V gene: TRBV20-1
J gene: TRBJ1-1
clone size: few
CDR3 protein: SARELQGGGAF

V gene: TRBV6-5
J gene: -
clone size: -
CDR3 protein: ASRNGQGGGYEQY

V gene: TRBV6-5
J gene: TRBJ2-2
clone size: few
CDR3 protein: ASRPGLLNTGELF

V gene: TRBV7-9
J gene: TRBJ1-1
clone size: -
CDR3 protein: ASSSSGQGFTEAF

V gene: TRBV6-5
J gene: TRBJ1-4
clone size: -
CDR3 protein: ASRRGDPNEKLF

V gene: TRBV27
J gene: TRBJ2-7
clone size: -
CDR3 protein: ASSLAATYEQY

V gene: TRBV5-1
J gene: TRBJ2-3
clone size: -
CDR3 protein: ASATGVDTQY

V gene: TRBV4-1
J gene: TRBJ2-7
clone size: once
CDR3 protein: ASSQLAGRPSYEQY

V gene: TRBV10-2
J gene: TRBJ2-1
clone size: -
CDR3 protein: ASSAGLFGDNEQF

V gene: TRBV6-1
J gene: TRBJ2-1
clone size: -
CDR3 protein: ASSPTLTTSGGSYNEQF

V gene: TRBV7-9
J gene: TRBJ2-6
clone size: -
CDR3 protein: ASSVRGSGANVLT

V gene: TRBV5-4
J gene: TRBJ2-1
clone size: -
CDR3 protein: ASSLAVTSTVYNEQF

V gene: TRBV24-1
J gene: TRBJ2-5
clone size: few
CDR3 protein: ATSDSGLPQETQY

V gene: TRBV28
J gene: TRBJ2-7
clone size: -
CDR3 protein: ASSLSQVSFSYEQY

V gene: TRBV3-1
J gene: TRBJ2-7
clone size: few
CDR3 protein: ASSQDRAPYEQY

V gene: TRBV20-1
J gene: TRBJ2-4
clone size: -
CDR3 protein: SAGLGRRLAKNIQY

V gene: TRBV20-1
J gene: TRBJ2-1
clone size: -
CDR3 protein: SVEDRVAHNEQF

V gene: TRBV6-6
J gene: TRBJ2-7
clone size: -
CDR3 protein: ASSPGMAGEQY

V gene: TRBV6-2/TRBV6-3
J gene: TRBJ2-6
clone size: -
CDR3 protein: ASSYWQTGANVLT

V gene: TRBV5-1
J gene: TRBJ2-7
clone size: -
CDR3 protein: ASSIGGSSYEQY

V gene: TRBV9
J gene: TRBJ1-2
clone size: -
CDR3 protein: ASSVGTGYT

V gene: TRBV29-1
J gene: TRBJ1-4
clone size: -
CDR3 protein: SVDPGQNGKLF

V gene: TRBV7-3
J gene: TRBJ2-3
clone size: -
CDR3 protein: ASSFSHTSTDTQY

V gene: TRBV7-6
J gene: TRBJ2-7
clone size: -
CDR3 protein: ASSLSPLPGTGCEQY

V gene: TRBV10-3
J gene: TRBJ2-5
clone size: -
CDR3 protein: AIREQQGIETQY

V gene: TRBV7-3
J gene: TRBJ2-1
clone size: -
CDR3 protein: ASSSSRGRSYNEQF

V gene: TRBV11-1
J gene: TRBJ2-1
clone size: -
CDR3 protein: ASSATGTGEF

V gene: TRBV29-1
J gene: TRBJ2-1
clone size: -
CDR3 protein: SIIRGSSYNEQF

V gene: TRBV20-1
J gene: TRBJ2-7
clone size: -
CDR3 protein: SAREIGQGVYEQY

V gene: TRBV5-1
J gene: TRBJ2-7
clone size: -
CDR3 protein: AIVTGIESYEQY

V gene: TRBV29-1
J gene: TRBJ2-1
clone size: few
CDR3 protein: SSGLAGKNNEQF